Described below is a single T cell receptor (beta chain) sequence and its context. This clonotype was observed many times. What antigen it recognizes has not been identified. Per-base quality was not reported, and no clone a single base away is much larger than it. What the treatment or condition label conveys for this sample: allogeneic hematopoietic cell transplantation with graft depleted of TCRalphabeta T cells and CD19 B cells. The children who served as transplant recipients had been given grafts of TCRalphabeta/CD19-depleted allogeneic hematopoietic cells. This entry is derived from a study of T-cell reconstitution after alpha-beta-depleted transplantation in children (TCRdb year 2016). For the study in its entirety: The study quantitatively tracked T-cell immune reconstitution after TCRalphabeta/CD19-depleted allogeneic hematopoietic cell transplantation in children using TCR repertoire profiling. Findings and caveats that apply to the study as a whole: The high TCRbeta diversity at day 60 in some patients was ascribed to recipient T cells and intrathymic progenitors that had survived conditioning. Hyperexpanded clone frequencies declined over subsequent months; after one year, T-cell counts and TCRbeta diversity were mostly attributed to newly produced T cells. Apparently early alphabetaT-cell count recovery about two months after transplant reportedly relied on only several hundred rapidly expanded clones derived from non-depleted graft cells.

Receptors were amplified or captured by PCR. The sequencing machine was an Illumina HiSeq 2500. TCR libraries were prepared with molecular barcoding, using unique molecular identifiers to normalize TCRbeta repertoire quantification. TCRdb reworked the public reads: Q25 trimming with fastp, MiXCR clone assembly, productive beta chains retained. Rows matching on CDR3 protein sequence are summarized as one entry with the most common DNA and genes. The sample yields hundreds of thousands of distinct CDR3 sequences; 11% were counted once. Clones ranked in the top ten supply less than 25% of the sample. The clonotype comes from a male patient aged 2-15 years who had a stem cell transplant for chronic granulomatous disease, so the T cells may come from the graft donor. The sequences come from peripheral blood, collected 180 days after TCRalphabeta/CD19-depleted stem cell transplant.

The CDR3 in this case is CASSLGGAGGTEAFF. The DNA is TGTGCCAGCAGCCTCGGTGGGGCAGGGGGCACTGAAGCTTTCTTT. This chain joins TRBV4-2 to TRBJ1-1; 7 of the junction bases match TRBD1. Per the germline V gene, LGHNA is the CDR1 and YNFKEQ is the CDR2. Its CDR3 holds 15 amino acids, cysteine through phenylalanine. The DNA shown is the 45-base CDR3, in frame from base 1. Compared with germline, V lacks 4 bases and J lacks 4 bases; bases without a gene match: 9.